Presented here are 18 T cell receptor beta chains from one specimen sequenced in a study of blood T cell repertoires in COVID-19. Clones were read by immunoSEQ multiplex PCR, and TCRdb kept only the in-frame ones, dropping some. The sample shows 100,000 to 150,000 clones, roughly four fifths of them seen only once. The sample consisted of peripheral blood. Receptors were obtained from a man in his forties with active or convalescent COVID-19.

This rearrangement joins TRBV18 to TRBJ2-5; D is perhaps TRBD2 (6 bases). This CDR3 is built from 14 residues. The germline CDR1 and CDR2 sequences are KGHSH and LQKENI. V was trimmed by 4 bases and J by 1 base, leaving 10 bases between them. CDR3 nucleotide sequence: TGTGCCAGCTCACGGGACTCCCTCCAAGAGACCCAGTACTTC. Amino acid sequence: CASSRDSLQETQYF.

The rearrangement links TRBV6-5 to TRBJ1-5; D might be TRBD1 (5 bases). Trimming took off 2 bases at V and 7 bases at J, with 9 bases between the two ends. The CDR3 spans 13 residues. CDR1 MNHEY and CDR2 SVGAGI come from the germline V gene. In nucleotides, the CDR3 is TGTGCCAGCAGTTACCAGGGAGGCCAGCCCCAGCATTTT. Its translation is CASSYQGGQPQHF.

This CDR3 is CASSLGRVNEQFF. CDR3 nucleotide sequence: TGTGCCAGCAGCTTAGGACGGGTCAATGAGCAGTTCTTC. The chain has TRBV7-2 and TRBJ2-1, with D unresolved. Trimming removed 1 base at V and 6 bases at J, with 7 bases between. CDR1 is SGHTA and CDR2 is FQGNSA in the germline V gene. The CDR3 loop spans 13 amino acids.

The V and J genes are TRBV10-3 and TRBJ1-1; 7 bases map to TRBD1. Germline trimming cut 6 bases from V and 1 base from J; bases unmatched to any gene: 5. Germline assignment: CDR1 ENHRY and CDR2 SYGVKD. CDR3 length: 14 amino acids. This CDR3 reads CAISIQGTNTEAFF. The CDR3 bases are TGTGCCATCAGCATACAGGGGACGAACACTGAAGCTTTCTTT.

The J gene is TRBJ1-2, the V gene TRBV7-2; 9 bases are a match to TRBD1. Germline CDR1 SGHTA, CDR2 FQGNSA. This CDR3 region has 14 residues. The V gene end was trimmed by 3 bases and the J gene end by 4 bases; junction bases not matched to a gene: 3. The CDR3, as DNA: TGTGCCAGCAGCTTCGGGACAGGGTCCTATGGCTACACCTTC. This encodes CASSFGTGSYGYTF.

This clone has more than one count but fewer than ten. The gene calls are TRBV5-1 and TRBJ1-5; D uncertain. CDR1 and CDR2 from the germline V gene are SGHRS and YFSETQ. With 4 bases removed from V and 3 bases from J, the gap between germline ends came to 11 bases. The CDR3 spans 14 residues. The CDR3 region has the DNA TGCGCCAGCAGCCCGGACGGGGTCAATCAGCCCCAGCATTTT. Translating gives CASSPDGVNQPQHF.

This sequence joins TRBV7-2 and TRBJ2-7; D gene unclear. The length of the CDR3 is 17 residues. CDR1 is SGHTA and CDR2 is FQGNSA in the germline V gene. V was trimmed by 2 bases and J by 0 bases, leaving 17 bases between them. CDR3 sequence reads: CASSLFNLELSSYEQYF. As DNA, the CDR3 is TGTGCCAGCAGCTTATTCAATCTCGAGCTTAGCTCCTACGAGCAGTACTTC. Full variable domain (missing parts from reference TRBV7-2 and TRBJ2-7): GAGVSQSPSNKVTEKGKDVELRCDPISGHTALYWYRQSLGQGLEFLIYFQGNSAPDKSGLPSDRFSAERTGGSVSTLTIQRTQQEDSAVYLCASSLFNLELSSYEQYFGPGTRLTVT.

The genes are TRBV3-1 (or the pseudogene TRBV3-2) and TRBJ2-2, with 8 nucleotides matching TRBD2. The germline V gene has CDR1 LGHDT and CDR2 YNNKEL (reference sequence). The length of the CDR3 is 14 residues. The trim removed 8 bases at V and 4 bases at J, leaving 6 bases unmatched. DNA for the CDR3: TGTGCCAGCCGGCACGGGGGGGCCACCGGGGAGCTGTTTTTT. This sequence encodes CASRHGGATGELFF.

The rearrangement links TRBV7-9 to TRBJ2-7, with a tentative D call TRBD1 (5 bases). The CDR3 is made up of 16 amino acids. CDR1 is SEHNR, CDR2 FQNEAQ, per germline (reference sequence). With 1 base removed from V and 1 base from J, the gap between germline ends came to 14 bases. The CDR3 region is CASSLVGAGLSYEQYF. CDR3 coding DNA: TGTGCCAGCAGCTTAGTAGGGGCAGGTTTATCCTACGAGCAGTACTTC.

The CDR3 here is CASSDRGVGYNEQFF. CDR3 DNA: TGTGCCAGCAGTGATCGGGGGGTCGGCTACAATGAGCAGTTCTTC. This chain joins TRBV27 and TRBJ2-1; TRBD2 matches at 7 bases. CDR3 length: 15 residues. After removal of 5 bases from V and 3 bases from J, the junction contained 7 bases not matched to a gene. In germline, CDR1 is MNHEY, CDR2 SMNVEV (reference sequence).

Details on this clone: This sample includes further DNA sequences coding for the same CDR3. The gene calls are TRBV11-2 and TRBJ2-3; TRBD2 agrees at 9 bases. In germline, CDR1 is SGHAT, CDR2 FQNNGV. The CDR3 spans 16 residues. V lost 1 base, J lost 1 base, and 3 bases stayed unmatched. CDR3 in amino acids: CASSLGLAGGTDTQYF. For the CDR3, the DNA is TGTGCCAGCAGCTTAGGGTTAGCGGGAGGCACAGATACGCAGTATTTT. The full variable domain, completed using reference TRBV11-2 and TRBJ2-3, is EAGVAQSPRYKIIEKRQSVAFWCNPISGHATLYWYQQILGQGPKLLIQFQNNGVVDDSQLPKDRFSAERLKGVDSTLKIQPAKLEDSAVYLCASSLGLAGGTDTQYFGPGTRLTVL.

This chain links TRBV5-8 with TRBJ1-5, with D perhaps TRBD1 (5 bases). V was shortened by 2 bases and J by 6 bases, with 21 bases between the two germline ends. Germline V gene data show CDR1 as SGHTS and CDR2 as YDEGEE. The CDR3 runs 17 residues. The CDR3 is CASSLGGGRTSSQPQHF. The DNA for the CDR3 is TGTGCCAGCAGCTTAGGTGGGGGGAGAACTTCTAGTCAGCCCCAGCATTTT.

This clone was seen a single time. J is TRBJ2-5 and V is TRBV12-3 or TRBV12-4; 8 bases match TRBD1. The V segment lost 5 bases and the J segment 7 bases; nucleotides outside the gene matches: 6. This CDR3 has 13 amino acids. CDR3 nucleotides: TGTGCCAGCAGTAGACAGGGGCCGGGGACCCAGTACTTC. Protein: CASSRQGPGTQYF.

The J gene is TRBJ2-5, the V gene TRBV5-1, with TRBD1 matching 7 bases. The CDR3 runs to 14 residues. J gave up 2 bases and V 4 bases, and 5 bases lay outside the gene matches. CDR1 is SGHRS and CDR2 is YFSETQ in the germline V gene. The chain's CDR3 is CASSPGTAQETQYF. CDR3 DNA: TGCGCCAGCAGCCCAGGGACAGCTCAAGAGACCCAGTACTTC.

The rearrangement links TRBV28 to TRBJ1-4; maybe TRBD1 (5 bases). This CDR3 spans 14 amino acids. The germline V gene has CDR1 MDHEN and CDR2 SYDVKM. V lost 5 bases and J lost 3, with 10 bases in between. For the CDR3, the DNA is TGTGCCAGCAGTCAAGGGACTTCTAATGAAAAACTGTTTTTT. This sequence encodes CASSQGTSNEKLFF.

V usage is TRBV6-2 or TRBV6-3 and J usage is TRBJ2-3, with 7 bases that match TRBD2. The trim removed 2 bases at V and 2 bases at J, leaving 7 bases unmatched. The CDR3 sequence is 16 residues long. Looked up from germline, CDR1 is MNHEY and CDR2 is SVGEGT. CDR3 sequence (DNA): TGTGCCAGCAGTTACATGGGGGGGGACTCCACAGATACGCAGTATTTT. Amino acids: CASSYMGGDSTDTQYF.

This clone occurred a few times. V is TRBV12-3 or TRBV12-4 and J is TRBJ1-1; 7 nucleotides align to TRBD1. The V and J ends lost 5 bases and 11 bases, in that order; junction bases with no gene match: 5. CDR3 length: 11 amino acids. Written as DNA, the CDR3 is TGTGCCAGCAGTGGGACAGCTTCTGCTTTCTTT. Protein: CASSGTASAFF.

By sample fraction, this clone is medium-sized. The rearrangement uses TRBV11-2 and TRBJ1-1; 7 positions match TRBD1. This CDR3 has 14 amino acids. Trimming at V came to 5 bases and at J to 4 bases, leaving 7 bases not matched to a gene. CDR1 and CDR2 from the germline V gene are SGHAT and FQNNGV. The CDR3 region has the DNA TGTGCCAGCAGCGTAAGCGCAGGGGGCACTGAAGCTTTCTTT. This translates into CASSVSAGGTEAFF.